Listed below are T cell receptor beta chains from one sample, sequenced in a study of siplizumab effects on memory and regulatory T cells. Assay used: immunoSEQ multiplex PCR; TCRdb lists only in-frame clones, some missing. The sample includes around 95,000 clones, about nine tenths of them seen just once. The source material was CD4+ T cells sorted from blood. The receptors shown here come from a human donor in good health. The CDR3 runs from the conserved cysteine through the conserved F or W. The D gene is left open where the match is weak. Only part of the rows carry a size: once, few, many, or a class if the clone is expanded.

TRBJ1-3 once . TRBV5-6 CASSLIPTGSGNTIYF TGTGCCAGCAGCCTGATACCTACAGGCTCTGGAAACACCATATATTTT
TRBJ2-2 . TRBD1 TRBV5-1 CASSPRQGSTGELFF TGCGCCAGCAGCCCTAGACAGGGTAGTACCGGGGAGCTGTTTTTT
TRBJ1-5 . . TRBV27 CASSFRRDSNQPQHF TGTGCCAGCAGTTTTCGGAGGGATAGCAATCAGCCCCAGCATTTT
TRBJ2-7 . TRBD1 TRBV28 CASSIQGSYEQYF TGTGCCAGCAGTATACAGGGGTCCTACGAGCAGTACTTC
TRBJ2-1 once TRBD2 TRBV19 CASSSERGGIGEQFF TGTGCCAGTAGTTCCGAGCGGGGGGGCATAGGTGAGCAGTTCTTC
TRBJ2-7 . TRBD2 TRBV7-8 CASSFSGLAGGQYEQYF TGTGCCAGCAGCTTTTCAGGCTTAGCGGGGGGGCAATACGAGCAGTACTTC
TRBJ2-3 . . TRBV5-4 CASSADQADTQYF TGTGCCAGCAGCGCTGATCAGGCGGATACGCAGTATTTT
TRBJ2-7 . TRBD2 TRBV7-2 CASSFSSGRAPEQYF TGTGCCAGCAGCTTTTCCTCCGGGAGGGCGCCCGAGCAGTACTTC
TRBJ1-1 . . TRBV7-3 CASSYTANTEAFF TGTGCCAGCAGCTATACCGCGAACACTGAAGCTTTCTTT
TRBJ1-2 . . TRBV6-5 CASIGAYGYTF TGTGCCAGCATCGGAGCCTATGGCTACACCTTC
TRBJ2-5 . . TRBV7-2 CASNSRGTQETQYF TGTGCCAGCAACAGTAGGGGGACCCAAGAGACCCAGTACTTC
TRBJ2-1 . . TRBV9 CASSVSGSSYNEQFF TGTGCCAGCAGCGTTAGCGGTAGCTCCTACAATGAGCAGTTCTTC
TRBJ2-7 . TRBD1 TRBV27 CASSLTPPEQGPPPCEQYF TGTGCCAGCAGTCTAACCCCACCAGAACAGGGGCCCCCCCCCTGTGAGCAGTACTTC
TRBJ2-3 . . TRBV7-6 CASSFEKPDTQYF TGTGCCAGCAGCTTTGAGAAACCAGATACGCAGTATTTT
TRBJ1-2 . TRBD1 TRBV2 CASRDGTGVTYGYTF TGTGCCAGCAGAGACGGGACAGGGGTCACCTATGGCTACACCTTC
TRBJ2-3 . . TRBV9 CASSPPGADTQYF TGTGCCAGCAGTCCCCCGGGGGCAGATACGCAGTATTTT
TRBJ1-6 few TRBD1 TRBV5-1 CASAFGTGDSPLHF TGCGCCAGCGCTTTTGGGACAGGGGATTCACCCCTCCACTTT
TRBJ2-7 . TRBD2 TRBV7-2 CASSSRDYQYEQYF TGTGCCAGCAGCTCTCGGGACTATCAGTACGAGCAGTACTTC
TRBJ2-5 . . TRBV2 CASRQEETQYF TGTGCCAGCAGGCAGGAAGAGACCCAGTACTTC
TRBJ1-3 once . TRBV18 CASSRGSQNTIYF TGTGCCAGCTCACGAGGCAGCCAAAACACCATATATTTT
TRBJ1-4 . TRBD1 TRBV27 CASSVQRTGGGEKLFF TGTGCCAGCAGTGTCCAAAGGACAGGGGGAGGTGAAAAACTGTTTTTT
TRBJ1-1 . . TRBV20-1 CSVGGTEAFF TGCAGTGTAGGGGGCACTGAAGCTTTCTTT
TRBJ1-1 . . TRBV5-4 CASSPGSGYTEAFF TGTGCCAGCAGCCCAGGTTCAGGGTACACTGAAGCTTTCTTT
TRBJ1-1 . TRBD1 TRBV11-2 CASSAPRQGATEAFF TGTGCCAGCAGCGCCCCGAGGCAGGGGGCGACTGAAGCTTTCTTT
TRBJ2-7 once . TRBV4-1 CASSQVIRTLKISYEQYF TGCGCCAGCAGCCAAGTCATCAGGACATTAAAGATCTCCTACGAGCAGTACTTC
TRBJ1-6 . . TRBV7-9 CASSRDGYSPLHF TGTGCCAGCTCCCGGGACGGATATTCACCCCTCCACTTT
TRBJ2-3 . . TRBV6-5 CASSLTVPSTDTQYF TGTGCCAGCAGCCTTACAGTTCCTAGCACAGATACGCAGTATTTT
TRBJ1-4 . . TRBV15 CATSSQIEQRATLRNEKLFF TGTGCCACCAGCAGCCAGATTGAGCAGCGAGCGACCCTCCGGAATGAAAAACTGTTTTTT
TRBJ2-7 . TRBD1 TRBV5-6 CASSFPGTGYYEQYF TGTGCCAGCAGCTTCCCCGGGACAGGCTACTACGAGCAGTACTTC
TRBJ1-4 . . TRBV6-5 CASSYRPGAVNEKLFF TGTGCCAGCAGTTACCGCCCTGGGGCGGTTAATGAAAAACTGTTTTTT
TRBJ2-7 . . TRBV6-5 CASSDRISYEQYF TGTGCCAGCAGTGACAGAATCTCCTACGAGCAGTACTTC
TRBJ1-6 . TRBD1 TRBV7-8 CASSPDRNNSPLHF TGTGCCAGCAGCCCGGACAGGAATAATTCACCCCTCCACTTT
TRBJ1-3 . . TRBV6-5 CASTRAPGSGNTIYF TGTGCCAGCACCCGAGCTCCGGGATCTGGAAACACCATATATTTT
TRBJ2-3 . . TRBV18 CASSPSRTDTQYF TGTGCCAGCTCACCATCACGCACAGATACGCAGTATTTT
TRBJ2-3 . . TRBV28 CASSPRTDTQYF TGTGCCAGCAGTCCTCGCACAGATACGCAGTATTTT
TRBJ1-1 once . TRBV27 CASSLYPRGGTEAFF TGTGCCAGCAGTTTATATCCCCGGGGGGGTACTGAAGCTTTCTTT
TRBJ1-6 . . TRBV23-1 CASRLSGTREFNSPLHF TGCGCCAGCAGACTCTCCGGGACACGTGAATTTAATTCACCCCTCCACTTT
TRBJ1-6 . . TRBV18 CASSPSGDLYNSPLHF TGTGCCAGCTCACCATCAGGGGACCTCTATAATTCACCCCTCCACTTT
TRBJ1-2 . . TRBV27 CASSPLQGLGYTF TGTGCCAGCAGTCCGCTCCAGGGCCTTGGCTACACCTTC
TRBJ2-1 . . TRBV7-9 CAPTAGDSYNEQFF TGTGCCCCGACGGCCGGGGATTCCTACAATGAGCAGTTCTTC
TRBJ1-2 . . TRBV11-2 CASTQIQGNYGYTF TGTGCCAGCACCCAGATCCAGGGGAACTATGGCTACACCTTC
TRBJ2-1 . . TRBV19 CASSSPGQSNEQFF TGTGCCAGTAGTTCACCGGGACAAAGCAATGAGCAGTTCTTC
TRBJ1-5 . . TRBV9 CASSPYSSNQPQHF TGTGCCAGCAGCCCCTACAGTAGCAATCAGCCCCAGCATTTT